This T cell receptor beta chain derives from a study of blood T cell repertoires in COVID-19 (dated by TCRdb to 2019 to 2021). Some background on the complete study: Samples covering the acute and convalescent phases of COVID-19 were provided by collaborators in the United States, Italy and Spain. The material from the prospective study consisted of cDNA or gDNA derived from T cells, B-cell-depleted T cells, or PBMCs. The dataset comprised deeply sampled blood TCRbeta repertoires from subjects exposed to, actively infected with, or recovered from COVID-19. The repertoires were made available in a free public database intended to serve as a resource for research on the immune response to SARS-CoV-2. Samples were obtained from the ongoing ImmuneRACE study (first 160 participants) and from about 1,300 subjects provided by 6 global collaborators. Sample metadata almost always included a de-identified subject ID, COVID-19 status, age in years and sex. Where available, HLA class I and class II types were taken from metadata supplied by the sample provider and were not determined by assay-based typing. General conclusions and limits of the study: The amount of clinical and demographic metadata varied by source and participant and was provided uncurated.

As concerns this clone: The clone's antigen remains unknown. No quality values exist for individual bases; no much larger clone is one base distant.

The CDR3 runs 14 amino acids, cysteine and phenylalanine included. Only CDR3 DNA is held: 42 bases, read in frame from base 1. The trim is 1 base for V and 6 bases for J, with a gap of 12 bases between the germline ends. CDR1 and CDR2, per the germline V gene, are SGHAT and FQNNGV. Enrolling through a virtual design, the prospective study's participants ranged in age from about 18 to 89 years and lived across approximately 25 United States geographic areas. In the prospective study, participants were assigned to cohorts based on the clinical history participants reported in a screening survey and a study questionnaire. Recovered participants in ImmuneRACE Cohort 3 were defined by two consecutive negative NP/OP PCR tests, clearance by a healthcare professional, or resolution of symptoms. In the prospective study, mobile phlebotomists collected whole blood, serum and a nasopharyngeal or oropharyngeal swab from each participant. Prospective study participants could optionally give additional blood draws and questionnaires over an approximately two-month period. Before DNA extraction, blood samples from the prospective study were shipped at room temperature or frozen.

TCRbeta CDR3 regions were amplified from genomic DNA by means of the immunoSEQ Assay, a bias-controlled multiplex PCR. Regarding the original processing steps: The number of nucleated cells in each sample was estimated by amplification of reference gene primers within the assay. To quantify the absolute abundance of each unique TCRbeta CDR3 rearrangement, sequence reads were collapsed and filtered. For each sample, productive Simpson clonality was calculated by taking the square root of Simpson's diversity index across productive rearrangements. TCRdb mirrors the immuneACCESS table, restricted to in-frame sequences. Some clones are absent from its copies; in checked studies, under half trace to an unresolved V gene, and the reason for the others is unknown. V and J calls plus clone size are reproduced from that table; the DNA served to infer D and trimming. This sample is represented by over 200,000 clones; approximately 78% of them were singletons. Jointly, the top ten make up nearly 9.5% of the sample.

This TCR was sampled from a man aged 35-49 years who had recovered from COVID-19. The sample comprised PBMCs or T cells enriched from blood (not recorded which). The chain is made from TRBV11-2 and TRBJ1-2; the D gene lacks a confident call. The nucleotides are TGTGCCAGCAGCTTAGTGGCGGCGTCGGATGGCTACACCTTC. Its protein reads: CASSLVAASDGYTF.